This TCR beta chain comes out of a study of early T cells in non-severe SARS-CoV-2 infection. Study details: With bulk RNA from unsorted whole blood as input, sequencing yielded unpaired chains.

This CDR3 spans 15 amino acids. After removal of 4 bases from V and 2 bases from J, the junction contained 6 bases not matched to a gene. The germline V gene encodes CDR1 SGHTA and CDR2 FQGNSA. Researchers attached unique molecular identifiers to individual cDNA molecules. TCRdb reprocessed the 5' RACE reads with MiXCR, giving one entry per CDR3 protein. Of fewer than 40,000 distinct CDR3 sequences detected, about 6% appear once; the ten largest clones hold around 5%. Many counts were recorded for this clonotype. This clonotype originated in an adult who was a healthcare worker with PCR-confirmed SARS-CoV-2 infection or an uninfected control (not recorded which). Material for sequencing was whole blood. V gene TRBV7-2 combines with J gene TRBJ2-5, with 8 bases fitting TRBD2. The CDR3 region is CASSSAGTRQETQYF. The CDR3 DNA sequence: TGTGCCAGCAGCTCGGCCGGGACTAGGCAAGAGACCCAGTACTTC.